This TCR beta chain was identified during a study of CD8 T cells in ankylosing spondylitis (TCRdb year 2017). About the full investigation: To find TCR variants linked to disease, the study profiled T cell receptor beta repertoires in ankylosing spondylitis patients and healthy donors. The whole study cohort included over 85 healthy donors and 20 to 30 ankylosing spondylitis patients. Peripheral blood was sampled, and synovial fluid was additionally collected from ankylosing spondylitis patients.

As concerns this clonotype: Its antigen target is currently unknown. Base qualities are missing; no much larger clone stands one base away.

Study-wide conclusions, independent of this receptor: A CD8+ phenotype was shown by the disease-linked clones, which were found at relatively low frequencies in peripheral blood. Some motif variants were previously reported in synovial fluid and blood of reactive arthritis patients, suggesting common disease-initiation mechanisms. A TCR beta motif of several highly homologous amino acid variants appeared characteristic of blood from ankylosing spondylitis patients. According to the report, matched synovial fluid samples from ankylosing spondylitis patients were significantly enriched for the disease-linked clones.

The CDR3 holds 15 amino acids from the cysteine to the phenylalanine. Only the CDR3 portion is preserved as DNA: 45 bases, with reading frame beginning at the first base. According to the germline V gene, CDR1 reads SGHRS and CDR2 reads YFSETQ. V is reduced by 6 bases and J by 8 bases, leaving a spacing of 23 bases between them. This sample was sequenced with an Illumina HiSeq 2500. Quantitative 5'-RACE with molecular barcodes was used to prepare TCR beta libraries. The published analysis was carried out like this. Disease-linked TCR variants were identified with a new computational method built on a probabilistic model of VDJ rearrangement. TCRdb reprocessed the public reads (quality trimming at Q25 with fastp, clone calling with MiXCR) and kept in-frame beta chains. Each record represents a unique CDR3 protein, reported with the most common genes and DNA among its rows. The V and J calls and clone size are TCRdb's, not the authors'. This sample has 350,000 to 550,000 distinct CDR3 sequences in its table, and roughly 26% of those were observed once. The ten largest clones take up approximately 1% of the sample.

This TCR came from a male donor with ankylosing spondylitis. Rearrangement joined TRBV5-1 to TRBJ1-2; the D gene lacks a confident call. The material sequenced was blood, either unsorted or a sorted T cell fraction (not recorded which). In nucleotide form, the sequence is TGCGCCAGCACCTCTACAAGCTCGGGATCCTGGGGCTACACCTTC. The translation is CASTSTSSGSWGYTF.